A selection of T cell receptor beta chains follows, all from one sample in a study of T cell changes during pregnancy in multiple sclerosis. Measured with immunoSEQ multiplex PCR; TCRdb has only the in-frame clones, and not every one. The sample holds around 80,000 clones, 92% seen once. The sample here was peripheral blood, taken before pregnancy. These receptors were taken from a female donor with multiple sclerosis, enrolled in a pregnancy study. The CDR3 runs from the conserved cysteine through the conserved F or W. A D gene is named only where the DNA matches it firmly. Not all rows give a size; the values are once, few, many and, for expanded clones, a class.

j_call v_call clone_size d_call cdr3_nt cdr3_aa
TRBJ2-5 TRBV7-7 - - TGTGCTAGCAGCTTTTTTACTCAAGAGACCCAGTACTTC CASSFFTQETQYF
TRBJ1-2 TRBV5-1 - TRBD1 TGCGCCAGCAGCTTGGGACAGGGGGACGGCTACACCTTC CASSLGQGDGYTF
TRBJ1-1 TRBV7-7 - - TGTGCTAGCAGCGTCACAGCAAACACTGAAGCTTTCTTT CASSVTANTEAFF
TRBJ1-2 TRBV9 - - TGTGCCAGCAGCCCCGGGGGGGGTTTACTCGGCTACACCTTC CASSPGGGLLGYTF
TRBJ1-1 TRBV19 few - TGTGCCAGTACCCTTGGGGGCAACACTGAAGCTTTCTTT CASTLGGNTEAFF
TRBJ2-1 TRBV30 - - TGTGCCTGGAGCCAGACCTACAATGAGCAGTTCTTC CAWSQTYNEQFF
TRBJ1-1 TRBV4-2 - TRBD1 TGTGCCAGCAGCCAAGATGGGGAAGGCAGGGGGATCACTGAAGCTTTCTTT CASSQDGEGRGITEAFF
TRBJ2-3 TRBV9 - - TGTGCCAGCAGCCCCCGTGTTCTTACTAGCACAGATACGCAGTATTTT CASSPRVLTSTDTQYF
TRBJ2-3 TRBV5-6 - TRBD1 TGTGCCAGCAGCTTGGTTGGACAGGGGTGGGCAGATACGCAGTATTTT CASSLVGQGWADTQYF
TRBJ1-2 TRBV15 - TRBD1 TGTGCCACCAGCAGAAGCCCCGGGCAGGGGGTTCTGAATGGCTACACCTTC CATSRSPGQGVLNGYTF
TRBJ1-1 TRBV9 - - TGTGCCAGCAGCCCCAGAGGGGGAGGGGCAAACACTGAAGCTTTCTTT CASSPRGGGANTEAFF
TRBJ2-2 TRBV30 - TRBD2 TGTGCCTCAACACGGGGGGGTGCGAACACCGGGGAGCTGTTTTTT CASTRGGANTGELFF
TRBJ1-1 TRBV6-5 - TRBD1 TGTGCCAGCAGACCACACCGGGACAGCCCTGAAGCTTTCTTT CASRPHRDSPEAFF
TRBJ2-1 TRBV29-1 - TRBD2 TGCAGCGTCCTATTTCTAGCGGGGGCCTACAATGAGCAGTTCTTC CSVLFLAGAYNEQFF
TRBJ1-5 TRBV6-1 - - TGTGCCAGCGTTAAGGGGGAGAGAGTCAATCAGCCCCAGCATTTT CASVKGERVNQPQHF
TRBJ1-2 TRBV10-3 - - TGTGCCATCAGGCCGGGGACTAACTATGGCTACACCTTC CAIRPGTNYGYTF
TRBJ1-2 TRBV19 - - TGTGCCAGTGGACCGGGATCCCTTTATGGCTACACCTTC CASGPGSLYGYTF
TRBJ1-4 TRBV7-2 - TRBD1 TGTGCCAGCAGCGCCACACAGGGGGCATATGAAAAACTGTTTTTT CASSATQGAYEKLFF
TRBJ2-7 TRBV10-3 - - TGTGCCATCAGTGAGTCCGCGATTCCGATGCAGTACTTC CAISESAIPMQYF
TRBJ1-1 TRBV29-1 - - TGCAGCGTGGGACACCGGAACACTGAAGCTTTCTTT CSVGHRNTEAFF
TRBJ1-2 TRBV19 - - TGTGCCAGTAGTACCGAAGGGGTTTATGGCTACACCTTC CASSTEGVYGYTF
TRBJ2-2 TRBV4-1 - - TGCGCCAGCAGCCAAGATCTGGGGGGAAGGGGGGAGCTGTTTTTT CASSQDLGGRGELFF
TRBJ2-1 TRBV5-6 - - TGTGCCAGCAGCCGGACGGACAGTGCCTTAAGCTCCTACAATGAGCAGTTCTTC CASSRTDSALSSYNEQFF
TRBJ2-7 TRBV19 - TRBD2 TGTGCCAGTAGTATAGATCGGGGAGGGGCTAGCTCCTACGAGCAGTACTTC CASSIDRGGASSYEQYF
TRBJ2-1 TRBV19 - TRBD2 TGTGCCACCGTCCCGGCTAGCGGATACAATGAGCAGTTCTTC CATVPASGYNEQFF
TRBJ1-3 TRBV23-1 few - TGCGCCAGTAGCAAAGGAGGCTACACCATATATTTT CASSKGGYTIYF
TRBJ2-1 TRBV11-2 - TRBD1 TGTGCCAGCAGCTCCCCAGGGGGACAGGGGGCCAATGAGCAGTTCTTC CASSSPGGQGANEQFF
TRBJ1-2 TRBV28 - TRBD1 TGTGCCAGCAGTTTACCCGACAGGGGGGGCGGCTACACCTTC CASSLPDRGGGYTF
TRBJ2-1 TRBV9 once TRBD2 TGTGCCAGCAGCGTAGATCGGGGGGGGTCAGTTTCCTACAATGAGCAGTTCTTC CASSVDRGGSVSYNEQFF
TRBJ1-5 TRBV30 - - TGTGCCTGGACTCAGGGTTGGGACAATCAGCCCCAGCATTTT CAWTQGWDNQPQHF
TRBJ1-4 TRBV6-5 - TRBD1 TGTGCCAGCAGTACGGGACAGGGGGCACCCGAAAAACTGTTTTTT CASSTGQGAPEKLFF
TRBJ2-2 TRBV30 - TRBD1 TGTGCCTGGGGGGTCGACGGACAGGTTGGCACCGGGGAGCTGTTTTTT CAWGVDGQVGTGELFF
TRBJ1-4 TRBV19 - - TGTGCCAGTAGTATATTGGGGCTAAGTGAAAAACTGTTTTTT CASSILGLSEKLFF
TRBJ2-7 TRBV5-4 - TRBD2 TGTGCCAGCAGTAACCACCCGCTCCGGGAGGACACGGGCTACGAGCAGTACTTC CASSNHPLREDTGYEQYF
TRBJ1-5 TRBV19 - - TGTGCCAGTACCATTAGGGGCGTAAGCAATCAGCCCCAGCATTTT CASTIRGVSNQPQHF
TRBJ1-3 TRBV7-9 - - TGTGCCAGCAGTGTGAGCTCTGGAAACACCATATATTTT CASSVSSGNTIYF
TRBJ1-2 TRBV10-3 - - TGTGCCATCAGGAGCCGGACAGAAAGCTATGGCTACACCTTC CAIRSRTESYGYTF
TRBJ1-4 TRBV27 - - TGTGCCACTGGATGGGTGGGAGGTGGAGAAAAACTGTTTTTT CATGWVGGGEKLFF
TRBJ2-3 TRBV6-4 - TRBD2 TGTGCCAGCAGTGAAACCGGGACTAGCGGGGGAGATACGCAGTATTTT CASSETGTSGGDTQYF
TRBJ2-5 TRBV2 - TRBD2 TGTGCCAGCGGGCTAGCGGGGGGGAACTGGGAGACCCAGTACTTC CASGLAGGNWETQYF
TRBJ1-1 TRBV6-1 - - TGTGCCAGCAGTGAAGGGGAGGGGGGCACTGAAGCTTTCTTT CASSEGEGGTEAFF
TRBJ1-3 TRBV18 once TRBD1 TGTGCCAGCTCAGAAGACAGGGTCGGAAACACCATATATTTT CASSEDRVGNTIYF
TRBJ1-2 TRBV7-9 once TRBD1 TGTGCCAGCAGCGGGCCGGACAGGGCTAACGGCTACACCTTC CASSGPDRANGYTF
TRBJ2-1 TRBV9 - - TGTGCCAGCAGCCACCCCCCCACAGGGAGCTCCTACAATGAGCAGTTCTTC CASSHPPTGSSYNEQFF
TRBJ1-1 TRBV6-6 - TRBD1 TGTGCCAGCAGTTACGAGGGGGCGGGGAACACTGAAGCTTTCTTT CASSYEGAGNTEAFF
TRBJ2-2 TRBV2 - TRBD2 TGTGCCAGCACCCCCCTGGGAGGGGACACCGGGGAGCTGTTTTTT CASTPLGGDTGELFF
TRBJ2-1 TRBV10-3 - - TGTGCCATCGGCTTGGCGGGGCTGAGCTCCTACAATGAGCAGTTCTTC CAIGLAGLSSYNEQFF
TRBJ1-6 TRBV5-1 - TRBD1 TGCGCCAGCAGCTTGGCCCAGGGGGGCAATTCACCCCTCCACTTT CASSLAQGGNSPLHF
TRBJ2-5 TRBV5-1 - TRBD2 TGCGCCAGCAGCTTGGGGTGGACTAGCGGGGTCCAAGAGACCCAGTACTTC CASSLGWTSGVQETQYF
TRBJ2-1 TRBV15 - TRBD2 TGTGCCACCAGCAGAGGACTAGCGGGGCAAAATGAGCAGTTCTTC CATSRGLAGQNEQFF
TRBJ1-2 TRBV6-5 once - TGTGCCAGCGGGGGACATCTTTATGGCTACACCTTC CASGGHLYGYTF
TRBJ2-1 TRBV21-1 - - TGTGCCAGCAGCCCGGGTCGGGAGCGGGGAGTTCCCGCTGAGCAGTTCTTC CASSPGRERGVPAEQFF
TRBJ2-7 TRBV18 - - TGTGCCAGCTCACCGGGCAGCTCCTACGAGCAGTACTTC CASSPGSSYEQYF
TRBJ1-2 TRBV6-5 few - TGTGCCAGCAGGGGGCCCATGTATGGCTACACCTTC CASRGPMYGYTF
TRBJ2-7 TRBV5-1 - TRBD1 TGCGCCAGCAGCGTCGGGACAGGGGGTTCCTACGAGCAGTACTTC CASSVGTGGSYEQYF
TRBJ2-3 TRBV7-3 - TRBD1 TGTGCCAGCAGCTTCGACAGGGGGCCCACAGATACGCAGTATTTT CASSFDRGPTDTQYF
TRBJ1-5 TRBV6-6 few - TGTGCCAGCAGATTCAAGGACACTAATCAGCCCCAGCATTTT CASRFKDTNQPQHF